The clone carrying this T cell receptor (beta chain) has only a few counts. V was pared by 5 bases and J by 1 base, with 9 bases of the junction left unmatched. The CDR3 has 16 residues. Germline V lookup: CDR1 MNHNS, CDR2 SASEGT. TCRdb used MiXCR to reprocess the RT-PCR reads, holding one entry per CDR3 protein. The table includes fewer than 800,000 distinct CDR3 sequences, 12% to 15% detected once. This TCR was recovered from a female donor in good health, serving as a healthy control. The sample was memory CD4+ T cells from blood. This chain uses TRBV6-1 with TRBJ2-5, with TRBD1 identical over 8 bases. CDR3 DNA sequence: TGTGCCAGCAGTCAACAGACAGGGGTAGGCCAAGAGACCCAGTACTTC. Its protein product is CASSQQTGVGQETQYF.